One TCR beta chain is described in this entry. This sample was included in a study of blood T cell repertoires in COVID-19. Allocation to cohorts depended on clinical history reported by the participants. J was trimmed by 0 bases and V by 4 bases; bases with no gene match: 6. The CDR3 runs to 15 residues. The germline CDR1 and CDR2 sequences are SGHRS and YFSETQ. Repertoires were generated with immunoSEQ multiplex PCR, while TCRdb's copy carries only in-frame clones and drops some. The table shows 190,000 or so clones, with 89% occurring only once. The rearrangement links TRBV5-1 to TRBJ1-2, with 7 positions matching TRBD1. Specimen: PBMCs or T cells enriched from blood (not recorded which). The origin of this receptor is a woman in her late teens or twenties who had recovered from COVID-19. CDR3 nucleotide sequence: TGCGCCAGCAGCCCGCAGGGACAGACTAACTATGGCTACACCTTC. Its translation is CASSPQGQTNYGYTF.